The sequence of this TCR beta chain was determined in a study of blood T cells in healthy people across ages. Study-wide results and caveats: In the absence of known donor CMV status, changes in expanded clonotypes were possibly confounded.

The CDR3 is 13 residues long. Between the trimmed V and J ends, which lost 7 bases and 4 bases, there was a span of 14 bases. For this clonotype: Its cognate antigen is unknown.

It was with a sample-barcoded 5' primer and a J-beta primer mix that a second PCR of roughly 7 to 12 cycles was run. TCRdb re-derived calls from the 5' RACE reads in MiXCR, one entry per CDR3 protein. This repertoire shows around 1,000,000 distinct CDR3 sequences, approximately 26% found once; its top ten account for about 0.8%. This sample was also put to use in a study of T cells of mothers and their children. That paper notes: Overlap measured in related mother-child pairs was slightly, non-significantly higher than in unrelated pairs.

Sequencing was performed on blood. The TCR comes from a girl aged 2 to 9 in good health. The genes are TRBV12-3 or TRBV12-4 and TRBJ2-7; possible D gene TRBD2, 5 bases. In DNA, the CDR3 is TGTGCCAGCACATGGGCACGGGGATACGAGCAGTACTTC. Translation: CASTWARGYEQYF.